The T cell receptor (beta chain) described here comes from a study of T cell responses to AZD1222 COVID-19 vaccine. Only in-frame clones appear in the TCRdb table, and some are missing; sequencing was by immunoSEQ multiplex PCR. The sample holds fewer than 55,000 clones, more than 65% seen once. This clone was counted once. The CDR3 runs to 16 residues. With 5 bases removed from V and 3 bases from J, the gap between germline ends came to 16 bases. Per the germline V gene, CDR1 is MNHEY and CDR2 is SVGEGT. V gene TRBV6-2 or TRBV6-3 combines with J gene TRBJ1-4; D unclear. Sequencing used peripheral blood, obtained on day 0 of MenACWY control vaccination. The source is an adult in good health. Here the CDR3 DNA reads TGTGCCAGCAGTCTTAGTAGCCTGGCGGCTAATGAAAAACTGTTTTTT. As protein: CASSLSSLAANEKLFF.